This is a list of T cell receptor beta chains from one sample in a study of T cells after posttransplantation cyclophosphamide. Method: immunoSEQ multiplex PCR; TCRdb's copy keeps in-frame clones and lacks some. The sample lists about 18,000 clones, over 65% occurring once. The material sequenced was memory CD4+ T cells sorted from blood. Every receptor here comes from a man in his thirties or forties in good health and a related stem cell transplant donor. Both conserved end residues are part of each CDR3. D genes are given only for firm matches. Clone sizes are given selectively: once, few, many, or a class where the clone is expanded.

15,TRBJ1-1,-,-,TRBV29-1,CSVEKTARSNTEAFF,TGCAGCGTTGAAAAGACAGCCCGATCGAACACTGAAGCTTTCTTT
16,TRBJ2-3,-,TRBD1,TRBV19,CASSMGDRGPTDTQYF,TGTGCCAGTAGTATGGGGGACAGGGGCCCCACAGATACGCAGTATTTT
14,TRBJ1-6,once,TRBD1,TRBV27,CASSPQGERSPLHF,TGTGCCAGCAGTCCCCAGGGGGAGCGTTCACCCCTCCACTTT
14,TRBJ2-7,once,TRBD2,TRBV7-2,CASSPSIVAGGRDF,TGTGCCAGCAGCCCATCGATCGTTGCGGGGGGCAGAGACTTC
17,TRBJ2-3,-,TRBD2,TRBV19,CASSILAGGRSTDTQYF,TGTGCCAGTAGTATCCTAGCGGGGGGGCGCAGCACAGATACGCAGTATTTT
15,TRBJ1-4,once,TRBD1,TRBV9,CASSVRQGANEKLFF,TGTGCCAGCAGCGTGCGACAGGGGGCTAATGAAAAACTGTTTTTT
15,TRBJ2-5,few,TRBD2,TRBV4-1,CASSQGIRGGNPQYF,TGCGCCAGCAGCCAAGGCATCCGGGGGGGAAATCCCCAGTACTTC
13,TRBJ1-1,-,-,TRBV29-1,CSVGNSGNTEAFF,TGCAGCGTTGGGAACTCAGGGAACACTGAAGCTTTCTTT
19,TRBJ2-2,-,TRBD1,TRBV5-4,CASSHGQGRLSANTGELFF,TGTGCCAGCAGCCACGGACAGGGACGGCTCTCGGCGAACACCGGGGAGCTGTTTTTT
15,TRBJ2-7,-,-,TRBV4-3,CASSQTWAFSYEQYF,TGCGCCAGCAGCCAAACATGGGCGTTCTCCTACGAGCAGTACTTC